A selection of T cell receptor beta chains follows, all from one sample in a study of radiotherapy plus CTLA-4 blockade in lung cancer. Measured with immunoSEQ multiplex PCR; TCRdb has only the in-frame clones, and not every one. The sample lists approximately 52,000 clones; around 79% were seen once. Sequencing used peripheral blood, obtained from a patient treated with radiotherapy plus ipilimumab. The receptors were gathered from a human donor with non-small cell lung cancer who had a complete response to radiotherapy plus ipilimumab. CDR3s include the opening cysteine and the closing phenylalanine or tryptophan. Each record gives: CDR3 length, J gene, D gene, V gene, clone size, CDR3 DNA, CDR3 protein. The D gene is left open where the match is weak. Some rows have no size entry. The others give once, few or many, or a class for an expanded clone.

>16|TRBJ2-1|TRBD2|TRBV12-5|.
TGTGCTAGTGGTTTCAGTAGCGGGAGAGGAGATGATGAGCAGTTCTTC
CASGFSSGRGDDEQFF
>15|TRBJ2-3|.|TRBV19|.
TGTGCCACCCAGGGGTCGCGGGAGCGCACAGATACGCAGTATTTT
CATQGSRERTDTQYF
>17|TRBJ1-3|.|TRBV7-9|.
TGTGCCAGCAGGCCTCCCGGGACACCCTATCCTGGAGACACCATATATTTT
CASRPPGTPYPGDTIYF
>14|TRBJ2-5|.|TRBV7-7|.
TGTGCTAGCAGCGGACAGTCCGCAGGAGAGACCCAGTACTTC
CASSGQSAGETQYF
>14|TRBJ1-1|.|TRBV29-1|.
TGCAGCGCCCAAAAACCAGGGGCGACCTTAGGGGCTTTCTTT
CSAQKPGATLGAFF
>15|TRBJ1-4|TRBD1|TRBV4-3|few
TGCGCCAGCAGCCACGGGACAGGGGGGCGGGAAAAACTGTTTTTT
CASSHGTGGREKLFF
>14|TRBJ2-2|.|TRBV6-6|.
TGTGCCAGCTTCACCGCTACCAACACCGGGGAGCTGTTTTTT
CASFTATNTGELFF
>16|TRBJ2-1|TRBD1|TRBV5-6|.
TGTGCCAGCAGCTTAAGGACAGGGGAGTTGTTCAATGAGCAGTTCTTC
CASSLRTGELFNEQFF
>13|TRBJ2-7|TRBD1|TRBV30|.
TGTGCCTGGAGTGGGGACAGAGCCTACGAGCAGTACTTC
CAWSGDRAYEQYF
>11|TRBJ1-1|TRBD1|TRBV29-1|.
TGCAGCGTTGCGGTGGACAGGGGAACTTTCTTT
CSVAVDRGTFF
>15|TRBJ1-2|TRBD1|TRBV5-4|.
TGTGCCAGCAGCTCCACCCGGGACAGGGGTGATGGCTACACCTTC
CASSSTRDRGDGYTF
>11|TRBJ1-4|.|TRBV5-6|once
TGTGCCAGCAGCTTGAGTTCGGAACTGTTTTTT
CASSLSSELFF
>15|TRBJ2-7|TRBD1|TRBV7-9|.
TGTGCCAGCAGCTCCCTCGGACAGGGGACCTACGAGCAGTACTTC
CASSSLGQGTYEQYF
>15|TRBJ2-5|.|TRBV7-2|.
TGTGCCAGCAGCTTAGTTCCCCAGGGCCAAGAGACCCAGTACTTC
CASSLVPQGQETQYF
>12|TRBJ1-2|.|TRBV28|few
TGTGCCAGCAACGTCGGGAACTATGGCTACACCTTC
CASNVGNYGYTF
>16|TRBJ2-3|TRBD2|TRBV5-1|.
TGCGCCAGCAGCGGGGGACTAGCGGGAGTCAAAGATACGCAGTATTTT
CASSGGLAGVKDTQYF
>16|TRBJ1-1|.|TRBV12-5|.
TGTGCTAGTGGTTTGGTGGGGCGGATAGGGAACACTGAAGCTTTCTTT
CASGLVGRIGNTEAFF
>17|TRBJ2-1|TRBD2|TRBV4-3|.
TGCGCCAGCAGCCATACCGTCGGCGGGGGGGCTTACAATGAGCAGTTCTTC
CASSHTVGGGAYNEQFF
>14|TRBJ1-1|.|TRBV7-2|.
TGTGCCAGCAGCCAAGAGGGGGGGCGTACTGAAGCTTTCTTT
CASSQEGGRTEAFF
>14|TRBJ1-1|.|TRBV27|.
TGTGCCAGCTGCACCAGGGGCGGAAGCTCTGAAGCTTTCTTT
CASCTRGGSSEAFF
>15|TRBJ1-4|TRBD1|TRBV5-6|.
TGTGCCGGCAGTCAGGGGGACCTTGATAATGAAAAACTGTTTTTT
CAGSQGDLDNEKLFF
>14|TRBJ2-1|TRBD1|TRBV6-5|.
TGTGCCAGCATCGGAACAGGGGCCCACAATGAGCAGTTCTTC
CASIGTGAHNEQFF
>15|TRBJ2-6|.|TRBV6-5|.
TGTGCCATCTCATCCCGTTCCGCGGGGGCCAACGTCCTGACTTTC
CAISSRSAGANVLTF
>13|TRBJ2-3|.|TRBV7-2|.
TGTGCCAGCAGCCTACAGGGTACAGATACGCAGTATTTT
CASSLQGTDTQYF
>15|TRBJ1-2|TRBD1|TRBV15|.
TGTGCCACCAGCAGCACCGGGACAGGGTCCTATGGCTACACCTTC
CATSSTGTGSYGYTF
>14|TRBJ1-2|TRBD1|TRBV6-1|.
TGTGCCAGCAGTCAGGACAGGGGTGTCGATGGCTACACCTTC
CASSQDRGVDGYTF
>15|TRBJ2-7|TRBD1|TRBV5-1|.
TGCGCCAGCAGCGCGCACGGGACAGGGTCGGACGAGCAGTACTTC
CASSAHGTGSDEQYF
>15|TRBJ2-3|TRBD1|TRBV10-1|.
TGCGCCACTGGGGACGGGACAGCCGGCACAGATACGCAGTATTTT
CATGDGTAGTDTQYF
>18|TRBJ1-3|.|TRBV9|.
TGTGCCAGCAGCGTAGGGGTAGGTGGACTTGCCTCTGGAAACACCATATATTTT
CASSVGVGGLASGNTIYF
>15|TRBJ1-5|TRBD1|TRBV7-2|.
TGTGCCAGCAGCTTAAGGGGACAGTTAAATCAGCCCCAGCATTTT
CASSLRGQLNQPQHF
>18|TRBJ2-6|.|TRBV5-1|.
TGCGCCAGCAGCTTGGCCCCGGCGGGAAACTCTGGGGCCAACGTCCTGACTTTC
CASSLAPAGNSGANVLTF
>13|TRBJ2-1|TRBD2|TRBV6-6|.
TGTGCTTCTATAGCGGGAGAGCCCCATGAGCAGTTCTTC
CASIAGEPHEQFF
>16|TRBJ2-4|TRBD1|TRBV7-8|.
TGTGCCAGCAGCTTAGGGACAGGGGTAAGGAGGAACATTCAGTACTTC
CASSLGTGVRRNIQYF
>15|TRBJ1-2|TRBD1|TRBV6-1|.
TGTGCCAGCAGTAATTACAGGGGGCGCGACTATGGCTACACCTTC
CASSNYRGRDYGYTF
>15|TRBJ2-1|.|TRBV7-2|.
TGTGCCAGCAGCCTCTCCCCCGGGAGACACAATGAGCAGTTCTTC
CASSLSPGRHNEQFF
>15|TRBJ1-5|TRBD1|TRBV19|.
TGTGCCAGTAGTATATTGGGGACAGGGGGGTGGCCCCAGCATTTT
CASSILGTGGWPQHF
>14|TRBJ2-5|TRBD2|TRBV5-1|few
TGCGCCAGCAACCCCGGGACTAGTGATGAGACCCAGTACTTC
CASNPGTSDETQYF
>14|TRBJ2-1|.|TRBV30|.
TGTGCCTGGAGTGGACTAGACCTTTACAATGAGCAGTTCTTC
CAWSGLDLYNEQFF
>16|TRBJ1-2|TRBD1|TRBV2|.
TGTGCCAGCAGGCCCCCGGGGACAGGGGGCGGCTATGGCTACACCTTC
CASRPPGTGGGYGYTF
>15|TRBJ1-2|.|TRBV4-1|.
TGCGCCAGCAGCCAACTCCCGGGACCGGGAGGAGGCTACACCTTC
CASSQLPGPGGGYTF
>15|TRBJ1-3|.|TRBV9|.
TGTGCCAGCAGCCCTTCTCCAGGGAAAGGAAACACCATATATTTT
CASSPSPGKGNTIYF
>15|TRBJ1-2|.|TRBV5-1|.
TGCGCCAGCAGCTTAGGGGGACACAGCGACTATGGCTACACCTTC
CASSLGGHSDYGYTF
>15|TRBJ2-1|TRBD1|TRBV5-1|.
TGCGCCAGCATTCCCTCCTGGCAGGGGGCGAATGAGCAGTTCTTC
CASIPSWQGANEQFF
>18|TRBJ2-3|.|TRBV7-8|.
TGTGCCAGCAGCTTAGCCCTCTCCCCCAGCGGTAGCACAGATACGCAGTATTTT
CASSLALSPSGSTDTQYF
>12|TRBJ2-3|.|TRBV30|.
TGTGCCTGGAGGACGGGGATAGATACGCAGTATTTT
CAWRTGIDTQYF